Presented here are 28 T cell receptor beta chains from one specimen sequenced in a study of OX40 agonist ivuxolimab in advanced cancers. The library was obtained by the immunoSEQ multiplex PCR assay. Entries here come from immuneACCESS through TCRdb and include only in-frame sequences with V and J called. Some clones fail to appear in such tables; in the studies checked, an unresolved V gene covers under half of the shortfall, and the cause of the remainder is unknown. Present in this sample are approximately 89,000 clones, roughly 89% of which were seen just once. 0.5% to 0.55% of the sample is in the top ten clones. Sequencing was performed on CD4+ or CD8+ T cells sorted from blood, taken in a trial of the OX40 agonist ivuxolimab. The receptor set was obtained from an adult with an advanced solid tumor such as melanoma, head and neck, liver or kidney cancer.

Turning to this clone: The CDR3 does not close with the conserved phenylalanine or tryptophan, likely indicating a read error. The DNA is left out, because the CDR3 cannot be placed on it with certainty; the CDR3 is given as TCRdb lists it. The chain couples TRBV1 to TRBJ2-7; the DNA was not compared with TRBD1, the D call given in the table. TRBV1 is marked as a pseudogene. The CDR3 contains 15 residues when both ends are counted. CDR3 in amino acids: CASSQLGQGAGEQYS.

J is TRBJ2-5 and V is TRBV29-1; D tentatively fits TRBD1 or TRBD2 (5 bases each). V lost 7 bases and J 1 base, leaving 16 bases between the germline ends. Germline assignment: CDR1 SQVTM and CDR2 ANQGSEA. This CDR3 comprises 14 residues. CDR3 nucleotide sequence: TGCAGCGGAGGGAGTAGTGGGGGCCAAGAGACCCAGTACTTC. Encoded protein: CSGGSSGGQETQYF.

The rearrangement joins TRBV9 to TRBJ2-3, with D tentatively TRBD2 (5 bases). Trimming shortened V by 3 bases and J by 4 bases, and 18 bases separated the two germline ends. The germline CDR1 and CDR2 sequences are SGDLS and YYNGEE. The CDR3 is made up of 16 amino acids. CDR3 loop: CASSEREGSLSDTQYF. In DNA form, the CDR3 reads TGTGCCAGCAGCGAAAGGGAAGGGAGTTTATCAGATACGCAGTATTTT.

The V call is TRBV6-5, the J call TRBJ1-1; no definite D call. This CDR3 is built from 15 residues. Trimming pared 2 bases from V and 0 bases from J, leaving 10 bases between. Germline CDR1 is MNHEY and CDR2 is SVGAGI. The CDR3 reads CASSYAPTLNTEAFF. The CDR3 DNA follows: TGTGCCAGCAGTTACGCTCCCACGTTGAACACTGAAGCTTTCTTT.

The chain is built from TRBV10-3 and TRBJ1-3; 8 nucleotides line up with TRBD1. This CDR3 has 16 amino acids. The V gene's germline CDR1 is ENHRY and CDR2 SYGVKD. V gave up 6 bases and J gave up 3 bases; unmatched junction bases: 10. This CDR3 is CAIRSGTGGLGNTIYF. CDR3 coding DNA: TGTGCCATCAGGTCCGGGACAGGCGGTCTTGGAAACACCATATATTTT.

The chain recombines TRBV21-1 with TRBJ2-5; TRBD2 is the table's D call and was not checked against the DNA. TRBV21-1 is described as a pseudogene. The CDR3 is 16 residues long. CDR3 nucleotides: TGTGCCAGCATCCGACTAGTGGGAATATCCCAAGAGACCCAGTACTTC. Translated, it gives CASIRLVGISQETQYF.

J is TRBJ1-3 and V is TRBV6-5; D is ambiguous. With 7 bases removed from V and 6 bases from J, the gap between germline ends came to 13 bases. The length of the CDR3 is 13 residues. Germline lookup yields CDR1 MNHEY and CDR2 SVGAGI. CDR3 sequence: CASTTSGENTIYF. Written as DNA, the CDR3 is TGTGCCAGCACCACGAGCGGAGAAAACACCATATATTTT.

J is TRBJ1-6 and V is TRBV9; D perhaps matches TRBD1 (6 bases). The V end lost 7 bases, the J end lost 9 bases, and 14 bases lay between the germline ends. The CDR3 is made up of 13 amino acids. Per the germline V gene, CDR1 is SGDLS and CDR2 is YYNGEE. The CDR3 spells CASGLAGASPLHF. For the CDR3, the DNA is TGTGCCAGCGGGTTAGCGGGGGCTTCACCCCTCCACTTT.

V usage is TRBV6-1 and J usage is TRBJ2-1; 7 bases are shared with TRBD1. CDR1 is MNHNS, CDR2 SASEGT, per germline. The trim removed 7 bases at V and 2 bases at J, leaving 5 bases unmatched. The length of the CDR3 is 14 residues. CDR3 sequence: CASTTGVAYNEQFF. CDR3 sequence (DNA): TGTGCCAGCACCACAGGGGTGGCCTACAATGAGCAGTTCTTC.

On this clone itself: The junction departs from the called germline gene at one end, perhaps through a read error. V gene TRBV2 combines with J gene TRBJ1-2; D call uncertain. The CDR3 length is 12 residues. In germline, CDR1 is SNHLY, CDR2 FYNNEI. In nucleotides, the CDR3 is TGTGCCAGCAGAGAAGGACTCTATGGCTACACCTTC. Translation: CASREGLYGYTF.

The J gene is TRBJ2-7, the V gene TRBV21-1. TRBV21-1 is given as a pseudogene. The CDR3 runs to 17 residues. The CDR3 coding sequence is TGTGCCAGCAGCCCATACCCCTCATGGGGGTCTGTCTACGAGCAGTACTTC. It yields the protein CASSPYPSWGSVYEQYF.

V usage is TRBV28 and J usage is TRBJ2-2, with D possibly being TRBD1 (6 bases). This CDR3 comprises 14 residues. V dropped 3 bases and J dropped 4 bases, with 9 bases sitting between them. The germline CDR1 and CDR2 sequences are MDHEN and SYDVKM. The DNA for the CDR3 is TGTGCCAGCAGTTTGGGGACACGCACCGGGGAGCTGTTTTTT. Translated: CASSLGTRTGELFF.

The CDR3: CASSHWDRVHEQYF. As DNA, the CDR3 is TGTGCCAGCAGCCACTGGGACAGGGTCCACGAGCAGTACTTC. The rearrangement joins TRBV5-5 to TRBJ2-7, with TRBD1 matching 9 bases. V shed 4 bases, J shed 5 bases, and the junction held 7 bases outside the gene matches. The V gene's germline CDR1 is SGHKS and CDR2 YYEKEE (reference sequence). The CDR3 is made up of 14 amino acids.

V usage is TRBV18 and J usage is TRBJ1-2, with a possible D match to TRBD1 (5 bases). This CDR3 is 16 amino acids long. V was trimmed by 3 bases and J by 0 bases, leaving 14 bases between them. Germline values: CDR1 KGHSH, CDR2 LQKENI. CDR3 residues: CASSPRVEGANYGYTF. CDR3 nucleotides: TGTGCCAGCTCACCGAGGGTGGAAGGGGCTAACTATGGCTACACCTTC.

The CDR3 coding sequence is TGTGCCAGCTCAGTTCCTAAGGGTGGGTACTACGAGCAGTACTTC. This encodes CASSVPKGGYYEQYF. The gene calls are TRBV18 and TRBJ2-7; D remains ambiguous. CDR1 and CDR2 (germline): KGHSH, LQKENI. V was trimmed by 5 bases and J by 3 bases, leaving 17 bases between them. CDR3 length: 15 residues.

The rearrangement uses TRBV5-1 and TRBJ2-2; D perhaps matches TRBD2 (6 bases). Trimming shortened V by 2 bases and J by 0 bases, and 8 bases separated the two germline ends. This CDR3 spans 15 amino acids. Germline CDR1 is SGHRS and CDR2 is YFSETQ. CDR3 amino acids: CASSFGGSNTGELFF. The CDR3 nucleotides are TGCGCCAGCAGCTTTGGGGGGTCGAACACCGGGGAGCTGTTTTTT.

The rearrangement uses TRBV7-9 and TRBJ1-1; D is unclear. Germline V CDR1 and CDR2: SEHNR, FQNEAQ (reference sequence). Trimming removed 1 base at V and 1 base at J, with 10 bases between. The CDR3 loop spans 15 amino acids. CDR3 protein: CASSLGPGENTEAFF. The CDR3 DNA sequence: TGTGCCAGCAGCTTAGGACCGGGTGAGAACACTGAAGCTTTCTTT.

The chain is built from TRBV7-9 and TRBJ2-3; TRBD1 matches at 12 bases. Trimming cost V 5 bases and J 5 bases; bases outside gene matches: 5. CDR1 is SEHNR, CDR2 FQNEAQ, per germline (reference sequence). The CDR3 has 15 residues. CDR3 sequence reads: CASSRDRGLIDTQYF. The CDR3 bases are TGTGCCAGCAGCCGGGACAGGGGGCTCATAGATACGCAGTATTTT.

This clone was found a few times. The J gene is TRBJ2-2, the V gene TRBV27, with 8 bases matching TRBD1. Trimming took 6 bases from V and 4 from J; bases not matched to a gene: 7. CDR1 and CDR2 (germline): MNHEY, SMNVEV (reference sequence). The CDR3 length is 15 residues. The CDR3 region has the DNA TGTGCCAGCAGATCGGACAGGGTGGCCACCGGGGAGCTGTTTTTT. Translated: CASRSDRVATGELFF.

In its sample, this clone was seen a few times. The rearrangement uses TRBV7-2 and TRBJ2-4; D unresolved. The V gene lost 5 bases and the J gene lost 0 bases, with 14 bases spanning the gap. Germline V gene lookup returns CDR1 SGHTA and CDR2 FQGNSA. The CDR3 spans 16 residues. CDR3 sequence reads: CASSLVPTLAKNIQYF. The CDR3 nucleotides read TGTGCCAGCAGCCTCGTTCCTACCCTAGCCAAAAACATTCAGTACTTC.

Notes on this clone: The conserved final phenylalanine or tryptophan is absent from the CDR3, which likely points to a read error. The V call is TRBV6-5, the J call TRBJ1-6; D not certain. Germline-derived CDR1 and CDR2 are MNHEY and SVGAGI. V lost 6 bases, J lost 0 bases, and 9 bases lay in between. The CDR3 contains 15 residues. CDR3 in DNA: TGTGCCAGCAGCTCTTTTAGCTCCTATAATTCACCCCTCCACCTT. Protein product: CASSSFSSYNSPLHL.

Only one count was recorded for this clone. The genes are TRBV4-1 and TRBJ2-3; D is uncertain. The V gene lost 4 bases and the J gene lost 6 bases, with 8 bases spanning the gap. The germline V gene has CDR1 MGHRA and CDR2 YSYEKL. This CDR3 is 12 amino acids long. The chain's CDR3 is CASSPFGDTQYF. In DNA, the CDR3 is TGCGCCAGCAGCCCCTTCGGGGATACGCAGTATTTT.

The V call is TRBV6-5, the J call TRBJ2-1; 8 nucleotides match TRBD1. There are 15 residues in the CDR3. Germline V gives CDR1 MNHEY, CDR2 SVGAGI. V lost 7 bases and J lost 10; bases outside the gene matches: 15. CDR3 protein: CASTRPGDQGAEQFF. Written as DNA, the CDR3 is TGTGCCAGCACCCGTCCAGGGGACCAGGGGGCCGAGCAGTTCTTC.

The chain couples TRBV5-1 to TRBJ1-1; unclear D gene. From germline, CDR1 is SGHRS and CDR2 YFSETQ. This CDR3 comprises 14 residues. With 0 bases removed from V and 8 bases from J, the gap between germline ends came to 14 bases. This chain's CDR3 is CASSLASDGEEAFF. The CDR3 bases are TGCGCCAGCAGCTTGGCTTCGGACGGTGAGGAAGCTTTCTTT.

The rearrangement joins TRBV5-1 to TRBJ1-2; D may be TRBD1 (5 bases). The V and J ends lost 7 bases and 6 bases respectively, with 19 bases between them. The CDR3 totals 14 residues. Per germline, CDR1 SGHRS and CDR2 YFSETQ. The CDR3 reads CASGRRGADDGYTF. The CDR3 region has the DNA TGCGCCAGCGGAAGGAGGGGCGCGGATGATGGCTACACCTTC. The complete variable domain, with remaining parts taken from reference TRBV5-1 and TRBJ1-2, reads KAGVTQTPRYLIKTRGQQVTLSCSPISGHRSVSWYQQTPGQGLQFLFEYFSETQRNKGNFPGRFSGRQFSNSRSEMNVSTLELGDSALYLCASGRRGADDGYTFGSGTRLTVV.

This clone was recorded only once. Other DNA sequences in the sample encode the same CDR3. V and J are TRBV18 and TRBJ2-3, with D unresolved. The germline V gene encodes CDR1 KGHSH and CDR2 LQKENI. The CDR3 consists of 12 residues. V was clipped by 3 bases and J by 0 bases, with 1 base between them. Written as DNA, the CDR3 is TGTGCCAGCTCACCTAGCACAGATACGCAGTATTTT. It encodes CASSPSTDTQYF.

The rearrangement links TRBV6-5 to TRBJ2-7; no firm D call. CDR3 size: 12 residues. Germline V gives CDR1 MNHEY, CDR2 SVGAGI. Trimming took 6 bases from V and 0 from J, leaving 6 bases between them. The CDR3 region has the DNA TGTGCCAGCAGCCGATTCTCCTACGAGCAGTACTTC. Protein sequence: CASSRFSYEQYF.

This clone was seen more than once but under ten times. CDR3 DNA: TGTGCCAGCAGCGTGGGACAGGGGGATCTCGAGACCCAGTACTTC. Protein: CASSVGQGDLETQYF. The chain has TRBV5-6 and TRBJ2-5, with 11 bases that match TRBD1. V shed 4 bases and J 5 bases; nucleotides not matched to a gene: 7. Germline V gives CDR1 SGHDT, CDR2 YYEEEE. The CDR3 runs to 15 residues.